This is a list of T cell receptor beta chains from one sample in a study of graft-versus-host responses after intestinal transplantation. Libraries were prepared by immunoSEQ multiplex PCR; TCRdb keeps only in-frame clonotypes and omits some of them. The table has 55,000 to 70,000 clones, approximately 89% seen once; the top ten hold around 2.5%. Sample: PBMCs, taken approximately four months after intestinal transplantation. The receptor set was obtained from a human patient who received an intestinal transplant, so some T cells may come from the graft donor. Both conserved end residues are part of each CDR3. A D gene is named only where the DNA matches it firmly. A row's size may be missing; if present it is once, few, many or a size class.

v_gene,abundance,d_gene,j_gene,CDR3nt,CDR3aa
TRBV29-1,.,TRBD1,TRBJ2-1,TGCAGCGTTGAAGGAGGGACAGGGAGCTCCTACAATGAGCAGTTCTTC,CSVEGGTGSSYNEQFF
TRBV28,.,.,TRBJ2-5,TGTGCCAGCAGTTTTAATGGGCCTCCGGGGTACTTC,CASSFNGPPGYF
TRBV28,.,.,TRBJ1-5,TGTGCCAGCAGTTTAGTAGTCGGTGCTAGCAATCAGCCCCAGCATTTT,CASSLVVGASNQPQHF
TRBV18,once,TRBD1,TRBJ2-7,TGTGCCAGCTCACCAGGGACAGGGAGCTACGAGCAGTACTTC,CASSPGTGSYEQYF
TRBV6-1,.,TRBD2,TRBJ2-7,TGTGCCAGCAGTGCCAGCGGGGGCCCTACCTACGAGCAGTACTTC,CASSASGGPTYEQYF
TRBV5-1,.,.,TRBJ2-7,TGCGCCAGCAGCTTGGCCGGTCTGACCAAACTCTACGAGCAGTACTTC,CASSLAGLTKLYEQYF
TRBV6-6,.,.,TRBJ1-1,TGTGCCAGCAGACCCGATAGTACCACTGAAGCTTTCTTT,CASRPDSTTEAFF
TRBV11-2,.,.,TRBJ1-2,TGTGCCAGCAGCTTACTCGTCGGTGGCTACACCTTC,CASSLLVGGYTF
TRBV28,once,TRBD2,TRBJ2-2,TGTGCCAGCAGTTCGGGACTAGCGGCGAACACCGGGGAGCTGTTTTTT,CASSSGLAANTGELFF
TRBV27,.,TRBD1,TRBJ1-1,TGTGCCAGCAGTCCCGCAGGGGGCAATGGGTTGGACACTGAAGCTTTCTTT,CASSPAGGNGLDTEAFF
TRBV29-1,.,TRBD1,TRBJ1-2,TGCAGCGTTGGCCAGGGGGCCTATGGCTACACCTTC,CSVGQGAYGYTF
TRBV15,.,.,TRBJ1-6,TGTGCCACCAGCAACCGGTATAATTCACCCCTCCACTTT,CATSNRYNSPLHF
TRBV9,once,TRBD1,TRBJ1-2,TGTGCCAGCAGCTCGTGGGACAGGGTGACCTACACCTTC,CASSSWDRVTYTF
TRBV6-1,.,TRBD2,TRBJ2-3,TGTGCCAGCAGTGACACTAGCGGGGGGTCAGATACGCAGTATTTT,CASSDTSGGSDTQYF
TRBV2,.,.,TRBJ1-5,TGTGCCAGCAGTGCAGGTCAGCCCCAGCATTTT,CASSAGQPQHF
TRBV7-2,.,TRBD2,TRBJ2-2,TGTGCCAGCAGTTATAGCGGGGGGAACACCGGGGAGCTGTTTTTT,CASSYSGGNTGELFF
TRBV19,.,TRBD2,TRBJ2-2,TGTGCCAGTAGTAAGGGACTAGCGGGAGGTGCCCCTTGGGTCTACACCGGGGAGCTGTTTTTT,CASSKGLAGGAPWVYTGELFF
TRBV7-2,.,TRBD1,TRBJ2-3,TGTGCCAGCAGCAGACAGGGGGGGTGGACAGATACGCAGTATTTT,CASSRQGGWTDTQYF
TRBV7-2,.,TRBD1,TRBJ2-7,TGTGCCAGCAGCTTAATAGGGCTAGGGGACAGGGTTTCCTACGAGCAGTACTTC,CASSLIGLGDRVSYEQYF
TRBV28,.,.,TRBJ1-3,TGTGCCAGCAGTTTGCCCGGGGGAAGTCCTGGAAACACCATATATTTT,CASSLPGGSPGNTIYF
TRBV2,.,TRBD1,TRBJ1-4,TGTGCCAGCAGTGAGTTGGGACAGGGAAATGAAAAACTGTTTTTT,CASSELGQGNEKLFF
TRBV5-1,once,.,TRBJ2-7,TGCGCCAGCAGCTTGTTTTCCGAGCAGTACTTC,CASSLFSEQYF
TRBV5-4,.,.,TRBJ1-1,TGTGCCAGCAGCTCCGGGGTCACGAACACTGAAGCTTTCTTT,CASSSGVTNTEAFF
TRBV18,.,TRBD1,TRBJ1-5,TGTGCCAGCTCACTCAGGGGGCCTCAGCCCCAGCATTTT,CASSLRGPQPQHF
TRBV15,.,TRBD1,TRBJ2-2,TGTGCCACCAGCAGAGGGACAGGGGAATCCGGGGAGCTGTTTTTT,CATSRGTGESGELFF
TRBV30,.,.,TRBJ2-6,TGTGCCTGGAGCAGAGATGGACAGTTCATGTCTGGGGCCAACGTCCTGACTTTC,CAWSRDGQFMSGANVLTF
TRBV18,.,.,TRBJ1-5,TGTGCCAGCTCACCGGACGGAGTTAATCAGCCCCAGCATTTT,CASSPDGVNQPQHF
TRBV5-6,.,TRBD2,TRBJ2-7,TGTGCCAGCAGCTCACCCCGGACTAGCGGGGCCTACGAGCAGTACTTC,CASSSPRTSGAYEQYF
TRBV28,.,.,TRBJ2-5,TGTGCCAGCAGTTTATTCCTGGGACAAGAGACCCAGTACTTC,CASSLFLGQETQYF
TRBV19,.,.,TRBJ2-1,TGCGCCAGTAACCCCAGGGGTGATTACTACAATGAGCAGTTCTTC,CASNPRGDYYNEQFF
TRBV6-5,.,.,TRBJ1-1,TGTGCCAGCAGTTACAAAGGGGGGAAGACTGAAGCTTTCTTT,CASSYKGGKTEAFF
TRBV4-1,once,.,TRBJ1-2,TGCGCCAGCACGCAAGAACTTCTCCGGGACGGCAACTATGGCTACACCTTC,CASTQELLRDGNYGYTF
TRBV19,few,.,TRBJ1-1,TGTGCCAGTAGTATTTCTCTAGTAAGGAACACTGAAGCTTTCTTT,CASSISLVRNTEAFF
TRBV7-9,.,TRBD1,TRBJ2-3,TGTGCCAGCAGGTTGGGACAGGGCCCAGATACGCAGTATTTT,CASRLGQGPDTQYF
TRBV15,.,TRBD2,TRBJ2-1,TGTGCCACCAGCAAGACTAGCGGGAGGTCCTATGAGCAGTTCTTC,CATSKTSGRSYEQFF
TRBV12-5,.,.,TRBJ2-2,TGTGCTAGTGGTTTAGGGCAGGGAGTCATCACCGGGGAGCTGTTTTTT,CASGLGQGVITGELFF
TRBV5-1,.,.,TRBJ2-3,TGCGCCAGCAGAGGATCAGGGATAAAGCAGTATTTT,CASRGSGIKQYF
TRBV5-6,.,.,TRBJ2-5,TGTGCCAGCAGCTTAAGGCTCCAATACCAAGAGACCCAGTACTTC,CASSLRLQYQETQYF
TRBV28,.,.,TRBJ1-1,TGTGCCAGCAGTTTAAGGGCTGAAGCTTTCTTT,CASSLRAEAFF
TRBV5-1,.,.,TRBJ2-7,TGCGCCGGCAGCTTAGGTCCCCCCGTCCGCGAGCAGTACTTC,CAGSLGPPVREQYF
TRBV5-1,.,.,TRBJ2-3,TGCGCCAGCCGAACGGGCGGGACCCAGGCAGATACGCAGTATTTT,CASRTGGTQADTQYF
TRBV5-1,.,TRBD2,TRBJ2-7,TGCGCCAGCAGCTTGGCCTCGGGACTAGCGGGAGCCGAGCAGTACTTC,CASSLASGLAGAEQYF
TRBV28,.,.,TRBJ1-4,TGTGCCAGCATTCGTCCTCGTAGTAATGAAAAACTGTTTTTT,CASIRPRSNEKLFF
TRBV5-1,.,.,TRBJ2-3,TGCGCCAGCAGCTCAGAGCCCGGCACAGATACGCAGTATTTT,CASSSEPGTDTQYF